This section outlines one TCR beta chain sequence together with its context. The antigen is not known. Following a re-call of the 5' RACE reads, TCRdb has one entry per CDR3 protein and lacks DNA. The sample's table shows some 450,000 distinct CDR3 sequences. Per germline, CDR1 SSHAT and CDR2 FNYEAQ (reference sequence). This CDR3 region has 13 residues. The sample originates from a study of T cells expressing NK-cell markers. General study findings and limits: Of the CD8+ T cells in six donors, roughly 1.0-7.5% belonged to dominant NKG2C+ clonotypes.

Sequencing input: blood T cells: a sorted CD56 or NKG2C T cell subset, CD4+ or CD8+ T cells, or bulk PBMC T cells (not recorded which). This clonotype originated in a woman between 18 and 69 years old in good health. The chain links TRBV7-7 to TRBJ2-1; the D call of TRBD1 rests on TCRdb alone, since no DNA is present to check it. CDR3 sequence reads: CASSLIQGSEQFF.